This T cell receptor beta chain originates from a study of regulatory T cells in long-lasting Graves disease. Overall study results and limits: TRBV28, TRBJ1-2 and TRBJ2-5 were segments that persistent disease favored.

Arm-PCR of CDR3 regions and iRepertoire HTBI primers were the basis on which TCR beta libraries were built. MiXCR, run by TCRdb on the multiplex PCR reads, gives a single entry per CDR3 protein. The sample contains 600,000 to 650,000 distinct CDR3 sequences, 16% of which appear only once. The table lists this clonotype with a few counts. Its matching antigen is unknown. CDR1 and CDR2 (germline): SGHRS, YFSETQ. The CDR3 runs 15 residues. Trimming pared 4 bases from V and 6 bases from J, leaving 16 bases between. Sample time point: newly diagnosed GD, antithyroid drugs for less than 3 months. PBMCs provided the RNA from which the TCR library was made. The same sample was also used in a study of T cells in Graves' hyperthyroidism and ophthalmopathy. That study adds: Diagnosis relied on clinical symptoms, serum thyroxine and TRAb, thyroid ultrasound and orbital computed tomography. Blood also contained most expanded thyroid clonotypes above 0.001.

The TCR comes from a woman in her thirties with Graves disease. V gene TRBV5-1 combines with J gene TRBJ2-2; possibly TRBD1 or TRBD2 for D (5 bases each). The sample was peripheral blood mononuclear cells (PBMCs), taken at new diagnosis, from a patient treated with antithyroid drugs. CDR3 amino acids: CASSPGHQAAGELFF. CDR3 nucleotide sequence: TGCGCCAGCAGCCCCGGACACCAAGCGGCCGGGGAGCTGTTTTTT. Full variable domain (remainder filled in from reference TRBV5-1 and TRBJ2-2): KAGVTQTPRYLIKTRGQQVTLSCSPISGHRSVSWYQQTPGQGLQFLFEYFSETQRNKGNFPGRFSGRQFSNSRSEMNVSTLELGDSALYLCASSPGHQAAGELFFGEGSRLTVL.